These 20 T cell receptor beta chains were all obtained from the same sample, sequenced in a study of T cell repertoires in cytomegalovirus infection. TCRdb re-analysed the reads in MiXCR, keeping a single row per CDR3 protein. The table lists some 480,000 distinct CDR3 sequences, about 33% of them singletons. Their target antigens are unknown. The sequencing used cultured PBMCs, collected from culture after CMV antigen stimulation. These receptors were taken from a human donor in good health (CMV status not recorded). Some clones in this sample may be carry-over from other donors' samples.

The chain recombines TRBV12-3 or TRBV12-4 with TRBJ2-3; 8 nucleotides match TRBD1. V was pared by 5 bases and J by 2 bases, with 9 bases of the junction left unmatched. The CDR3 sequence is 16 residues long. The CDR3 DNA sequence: TGTGCCAGCAGTCCAGGACAGGGTGGGACCACAGATACGCAGTATTTT. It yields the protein CASSPGQGGTTDTQYF.

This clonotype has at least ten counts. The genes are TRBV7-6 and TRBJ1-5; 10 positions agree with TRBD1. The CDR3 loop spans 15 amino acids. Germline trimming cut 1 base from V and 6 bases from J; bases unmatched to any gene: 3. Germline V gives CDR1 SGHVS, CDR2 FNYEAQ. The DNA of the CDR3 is TGTGCCAGCAGCTTAGGACAGGGGGCCAGTCAGCCCCAGCATTTT. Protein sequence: CASSLGQGASQPQHF.

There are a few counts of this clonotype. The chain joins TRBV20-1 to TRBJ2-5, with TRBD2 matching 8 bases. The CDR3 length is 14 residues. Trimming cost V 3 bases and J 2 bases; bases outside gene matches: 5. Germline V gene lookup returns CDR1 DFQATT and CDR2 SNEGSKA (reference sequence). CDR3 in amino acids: CSASLIAGQETQYF. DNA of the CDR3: TGCAGTGCTAGTCTAATAGCGGGACAAGAGACCCAGTACTTC.

The CDR3, as DNA: TGTGCCAGCAGCTTGGGGGGGGAGCCTTCCTACAATGAGCAGTTCTTC. It translates to CASSLGGEPSYNEQFF. The chain employs TRBV5-4 and TRBJ2-1; TRBD2 might be the D (6 bases). Germline V gene lookup returns CDR1 SGHNT and CDR2 YYREEE (reference sequence). The CDR3 totals 16 residues. The V gene lost 0 bases and the J gene lost 1 base, with 11 bases spanning the gap.

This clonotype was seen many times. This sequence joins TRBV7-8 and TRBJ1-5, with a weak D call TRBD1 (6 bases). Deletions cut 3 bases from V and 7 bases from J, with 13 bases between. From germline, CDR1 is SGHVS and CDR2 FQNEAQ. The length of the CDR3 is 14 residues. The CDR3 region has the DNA TGTGCCAGCAGCTTTGGTACAGGGACCCAGCCCCAGCATTTT. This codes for CASSFGTGTQPQHF.

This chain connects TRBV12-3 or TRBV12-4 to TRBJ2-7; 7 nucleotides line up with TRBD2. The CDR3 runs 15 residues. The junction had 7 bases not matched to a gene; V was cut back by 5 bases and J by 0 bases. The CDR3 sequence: CASSATSAGSYEQYF. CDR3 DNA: TGTGCCAGCAGTGCAACTAGCGCCGGCTCCTACGAGCAGTACTTC.

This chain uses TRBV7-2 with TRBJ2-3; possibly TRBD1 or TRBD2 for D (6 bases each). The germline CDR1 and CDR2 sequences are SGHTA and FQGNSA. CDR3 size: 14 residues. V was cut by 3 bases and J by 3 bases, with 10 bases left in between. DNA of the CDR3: TGTGCCAGCAGCTTTACAGGGAGGACAGATACGCAGTATTTT. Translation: CASSFTGRTDTQYF.

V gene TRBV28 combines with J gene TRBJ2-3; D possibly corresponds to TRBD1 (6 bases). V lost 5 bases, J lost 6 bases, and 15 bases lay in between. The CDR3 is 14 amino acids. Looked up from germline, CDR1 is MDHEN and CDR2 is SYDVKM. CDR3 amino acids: CASSEGVVGDTQYF. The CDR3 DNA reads TGTGCCAGCAGTGAGGGGGTTGTCGGCGATACGCAGTATTTT.

CDR3 sequence reads: CSAIGGGRDEQYF. CDR3 DNA sequence: TGCAGTGCTATAGGGGGCGGGAGGGACGAGCAGTACTTC. V and J are TRBV20-1 and TRBJ2-7, with TRBD2 identical over 9 bases. Germline values: CDR1 DFQATT, CDR2 SNEGSKA (reference sequence). The junction had 6 bases not matched to a gene; V was cut back by 4 bases and J by 5 bases. This CDR3 comprises 13 residues.

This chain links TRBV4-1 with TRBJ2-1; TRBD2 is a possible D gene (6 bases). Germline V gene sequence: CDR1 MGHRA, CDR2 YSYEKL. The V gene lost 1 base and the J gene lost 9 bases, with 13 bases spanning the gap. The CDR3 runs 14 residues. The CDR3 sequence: CASSQGRLVFEQFF. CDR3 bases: TGCGCCAGCAGCCAAGGGAGACTAGTTTTTGAGCAGTTCTTC.

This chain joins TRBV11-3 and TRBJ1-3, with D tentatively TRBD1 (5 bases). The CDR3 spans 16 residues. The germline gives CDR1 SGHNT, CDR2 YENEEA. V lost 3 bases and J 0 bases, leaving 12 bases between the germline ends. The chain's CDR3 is CASSFVRRDSGNTIYF. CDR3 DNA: TGTGCCAGCAGCTTCGTTCGCAGGGACTCTGGAAACACCATATATTTT.

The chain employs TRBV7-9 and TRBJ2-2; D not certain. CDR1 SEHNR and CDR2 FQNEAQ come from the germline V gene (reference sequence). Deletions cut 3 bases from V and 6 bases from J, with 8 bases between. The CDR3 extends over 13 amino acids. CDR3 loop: CASSFGEPGELFF. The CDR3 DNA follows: TGTGCCAGCAGCTTTGGAGAGCCCGGGGAGCTGTTTTTT.

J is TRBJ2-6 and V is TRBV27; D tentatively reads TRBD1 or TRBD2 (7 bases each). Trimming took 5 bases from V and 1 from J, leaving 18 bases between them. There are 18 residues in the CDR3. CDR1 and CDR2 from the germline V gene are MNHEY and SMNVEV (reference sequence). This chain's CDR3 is CASSEVQGGRSGANVLTF. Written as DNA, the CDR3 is TGTGCCAGCAGTGAAGTCCAGGGGGGGCGTTCTGGGGCCAACGTCCTGACTTTC.

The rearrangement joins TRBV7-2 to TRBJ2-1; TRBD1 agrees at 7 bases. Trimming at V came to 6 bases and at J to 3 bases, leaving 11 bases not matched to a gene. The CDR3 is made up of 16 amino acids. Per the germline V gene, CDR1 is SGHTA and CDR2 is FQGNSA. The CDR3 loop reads CASSRGQDRNYNEQFF. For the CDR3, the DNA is TGTGCCAGCAGTCGAGGGCAGGACAGGAACTACAATGAGCAGTTCTTC.

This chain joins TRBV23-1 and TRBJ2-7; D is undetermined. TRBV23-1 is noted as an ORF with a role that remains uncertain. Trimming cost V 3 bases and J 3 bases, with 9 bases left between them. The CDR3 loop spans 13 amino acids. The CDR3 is CASSHVTHYEQYV. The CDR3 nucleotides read TGCGCCAGCAGTCACGTGACCCACTACGAGCAGTACGTC.

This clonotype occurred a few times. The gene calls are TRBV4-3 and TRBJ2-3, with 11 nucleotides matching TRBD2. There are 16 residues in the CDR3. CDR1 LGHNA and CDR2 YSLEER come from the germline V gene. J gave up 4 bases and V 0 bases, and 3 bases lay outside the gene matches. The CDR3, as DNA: TGCGCCAGCAGCCAAGATGTAGCGGGAGGGCCAGATACGCAGTATTTT. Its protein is CASSQDVAGGPDTQYF.

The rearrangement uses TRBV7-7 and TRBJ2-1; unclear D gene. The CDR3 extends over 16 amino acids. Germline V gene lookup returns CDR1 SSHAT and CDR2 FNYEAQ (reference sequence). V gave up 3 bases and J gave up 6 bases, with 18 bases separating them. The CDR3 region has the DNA TGTGCCAGCAGCTTGCGCTTTGGACCTTCGCGCAATGAGCAGTTCTTC. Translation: CASSLRFGPSRNEQFF.

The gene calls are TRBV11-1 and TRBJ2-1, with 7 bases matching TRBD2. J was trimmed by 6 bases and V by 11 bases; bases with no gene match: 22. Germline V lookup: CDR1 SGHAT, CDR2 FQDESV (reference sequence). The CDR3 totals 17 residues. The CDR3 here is CASRVSKGTIHGNEQFF. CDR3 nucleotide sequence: TGTGCCTCTCGGGTATCCAAGGGGACTATTCATGGCAATGAGCAGTTCTTC.

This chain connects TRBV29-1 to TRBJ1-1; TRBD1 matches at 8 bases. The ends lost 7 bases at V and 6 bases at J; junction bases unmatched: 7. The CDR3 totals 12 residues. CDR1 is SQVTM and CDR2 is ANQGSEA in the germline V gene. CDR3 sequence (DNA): TGCAGCGCCTCAGGGGGCATAGCTGAAGCTTTCTTT. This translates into CSASGGIAEAFF.

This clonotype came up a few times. CDR3 protein: CASISAWGQPNEQFF. The DNA of the CDR3 is TGTGCCAGCATATCAGCTTGGGGGCAGCCAAATGAGCAGTTCTTC. The chain links TRBV6-1 to TRBJ2-1; perhaps TRBD1 as D (6 bases). Looked up from germline, CDR1 is MNHNS and CDR2 is SASEGT. V was pared by 7 bases and J by 7 bases, with 20 bases between. The CDR3 is 15 residues long.